This TCR beta chain was observed in a study of blood T cell repertoires in COVID-19. V was shortened by 3 bases and J by 0 bases, with 10 bases between the two germline ends. The CDR3 length is 15 residues. Per the germline V gene, CDR1 is LGHDT and CDR2 is YNNKEL (reference sequence). Original methodology: Reference gene primers were amplified, and this amplification served to estimate nucleated cell counts. Sequenced by immunoSEQ multiplex PCR; TCRdb stores in-frame clones only, minus some. V and J calls and clone size are given by that table; D and trimming were obtained from the DNA. The repertoire has about 230,000 clones, about nine tenths of them found once; the top ten carry 2% to 2.5%.

The rearrangement links TRBV3-1 (or the pseudogene TRBV3-2) to TRBJ2-3; D remains unclear. Material: PBMCs or T cells enriched from blood (not recorded which). The TCR comes from a woman aged 40 to 55 with acute COVID-19. The CDR3 nucleotides are TGTGCCAGCAGCCACGAGCTTTCTAGCACAGATACGCAGTATTTT. Amino acid sequence: CASSHELSSTDTQYF.